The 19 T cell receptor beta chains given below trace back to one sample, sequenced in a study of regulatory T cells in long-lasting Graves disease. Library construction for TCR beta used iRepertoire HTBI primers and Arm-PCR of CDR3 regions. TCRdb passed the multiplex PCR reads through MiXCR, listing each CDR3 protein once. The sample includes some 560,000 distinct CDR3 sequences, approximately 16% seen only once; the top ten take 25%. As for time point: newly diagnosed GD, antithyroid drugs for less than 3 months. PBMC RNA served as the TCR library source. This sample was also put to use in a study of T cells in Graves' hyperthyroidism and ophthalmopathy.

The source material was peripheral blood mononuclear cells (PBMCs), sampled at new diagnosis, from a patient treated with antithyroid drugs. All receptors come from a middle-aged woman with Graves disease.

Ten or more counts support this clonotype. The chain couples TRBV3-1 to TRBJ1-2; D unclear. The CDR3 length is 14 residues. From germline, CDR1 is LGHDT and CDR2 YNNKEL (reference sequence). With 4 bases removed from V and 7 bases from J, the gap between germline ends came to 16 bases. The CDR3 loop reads CASSPSLPPGGYTF. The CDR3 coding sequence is TGTGCCAGCAGCCCTAGCCTGCCACCAGGTGGCTACACCTTC. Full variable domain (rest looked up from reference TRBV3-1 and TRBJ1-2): DTAVSQTPKYLVTQMGNDKSIKCEQNLGHDTMYWYKQDSKKFLKIMFSYNNKELIINETVPNRFSPKSPDKAHLNLHINSLELGDSAVYFCASSPSLPPGGYTFGSGTRLTVV.

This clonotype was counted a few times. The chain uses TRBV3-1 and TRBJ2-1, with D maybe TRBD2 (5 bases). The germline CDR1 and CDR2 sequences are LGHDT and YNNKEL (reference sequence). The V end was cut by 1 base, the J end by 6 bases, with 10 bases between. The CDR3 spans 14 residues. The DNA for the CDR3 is TGTGCCAGCAGCCAAGCAACTAGGCTCAATGAGCAGTTCTTC. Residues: CASSQATRLNEQFF.

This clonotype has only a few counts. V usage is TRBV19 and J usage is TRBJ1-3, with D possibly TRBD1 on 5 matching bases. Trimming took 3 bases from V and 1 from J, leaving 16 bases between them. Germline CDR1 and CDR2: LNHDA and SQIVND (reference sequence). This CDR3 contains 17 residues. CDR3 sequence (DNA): TGTGCCAGTAGTATTCCTCCGGGACGGACTTCTGGAAACACCATATATTTT. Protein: CASSIPPGRTSGNTIYF. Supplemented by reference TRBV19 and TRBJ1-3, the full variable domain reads DGGITQSPKYLFRKEGQNVTLSCEQNLNHDAMYWYRQDPGQGLRLIYYSQIVNDFQKGDIAEGYSVSREKKESFPLTVTSAQKNPTAFYLCASSIPPGRTSGNTIYFGEGSWLTVV.

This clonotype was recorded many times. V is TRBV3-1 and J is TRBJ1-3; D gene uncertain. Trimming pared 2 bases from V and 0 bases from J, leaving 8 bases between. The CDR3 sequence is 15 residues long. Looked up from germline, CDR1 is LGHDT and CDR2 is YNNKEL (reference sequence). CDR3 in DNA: TGTGCCAGCAGCCAACCCAAGGACTCTGGAAACACCATATATTTT. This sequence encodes CASSQPKDSGNTIYF. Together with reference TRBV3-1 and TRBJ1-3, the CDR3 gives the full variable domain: DTAVSQTPKYLVTQMGNDKSIKCEQNLGHDTMYWYKQDSKKFLKIMFSYNNKELIINETVPNRFSPKSPDKAHLNLHINSLELGDSAVYFCASSQPKDSGNTIYFGEGSWLTVV.

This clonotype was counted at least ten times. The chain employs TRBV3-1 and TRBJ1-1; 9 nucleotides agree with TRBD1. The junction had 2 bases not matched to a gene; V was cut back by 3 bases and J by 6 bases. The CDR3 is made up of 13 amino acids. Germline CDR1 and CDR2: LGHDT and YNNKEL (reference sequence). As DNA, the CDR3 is TGTGCCAGCAGCCAGAGGACAGGGGCTGAAGCTTTCTTT. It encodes CASSQRTGAEAFF. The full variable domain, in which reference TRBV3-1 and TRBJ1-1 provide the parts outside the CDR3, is DTAVSQTPKYLVTQMGNDKSIKCEQNLGHDTMYWYKQDSKKFLKIMFSYNNKELIINETVPNRFSPKSPDKAHLNLHINSLELGDSAVYFCASSQRTGAEAFFGQGTRLTVV.

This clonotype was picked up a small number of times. The CDR3 DNA reads as TGTGCCAGCAGCGTCGTCGGACTAGCGGACACAGATACGCAGTATTTT. Translation gives CASSVVGLADTDTQYF. The V gene is TRBV9, the J gene TRBJ2-3; 10 nucleotides agree with TRBD2. From germline, CDR1 is SGDLS and CDR2 YYNGEE. The junction had 5 bases not matched to a gene; V was cut back by 2 bases and J by 2 bases. The CDR3 spans 16 residues.

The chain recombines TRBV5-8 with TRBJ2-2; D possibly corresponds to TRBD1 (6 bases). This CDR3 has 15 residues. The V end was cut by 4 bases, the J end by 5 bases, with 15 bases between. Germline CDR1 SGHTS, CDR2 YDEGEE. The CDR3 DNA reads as TGTGCCAGCAGCCTGACAGGCAAGGGGACCGGGGAGCTGTTTTTT. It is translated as CASSLTGKGTGELFF.

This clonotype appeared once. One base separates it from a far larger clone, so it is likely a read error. CDR3 sequence: CASSEVYEQFF. Written as DNA, the CDR3 is TGTGCCAGCAGTGAAGTGTACGAGCAGTTCTTC. The chain links TRBV2 to TRBJ2-1, with no clear D. The V and J ends lost 1 base and 10 bases respectively, with 5 bases between them. The CDR3 contains 11 residues. Germline V CDR1 and CDR2: SNHLY, FYNNEI.

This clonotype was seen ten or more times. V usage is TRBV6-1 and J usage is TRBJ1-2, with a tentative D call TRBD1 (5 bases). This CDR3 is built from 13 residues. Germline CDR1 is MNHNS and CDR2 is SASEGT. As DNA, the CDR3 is TGTGGAACTGAGGACATCACGGACTATGGCTACACCTTC. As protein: CGTEDITDYGYTF.

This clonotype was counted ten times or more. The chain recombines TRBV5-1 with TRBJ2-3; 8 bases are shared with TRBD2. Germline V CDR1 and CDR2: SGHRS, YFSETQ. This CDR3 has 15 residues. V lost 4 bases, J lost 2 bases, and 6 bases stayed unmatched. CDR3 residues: CASSLDGGDTDTQYF. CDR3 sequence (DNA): TGCGCCAGCAGCCTCGACGGGGGGGACACAGATACGCAGTATTTT.

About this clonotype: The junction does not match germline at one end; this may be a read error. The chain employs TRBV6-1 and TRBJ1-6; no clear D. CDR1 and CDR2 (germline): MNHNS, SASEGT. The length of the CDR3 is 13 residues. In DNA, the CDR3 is TGTGCCGGCAGTGAAGAGAGGAATTCACCCCTCCACTTT. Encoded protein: CAGSEERNSPLHF.

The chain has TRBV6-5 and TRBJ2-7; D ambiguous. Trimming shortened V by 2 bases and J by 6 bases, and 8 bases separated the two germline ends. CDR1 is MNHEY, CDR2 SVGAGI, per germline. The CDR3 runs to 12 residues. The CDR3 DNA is TGTGCCAGCAGTTACGTGGGCTCCGAGCAGTACTTC. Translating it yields CASSYVGSEQYF.

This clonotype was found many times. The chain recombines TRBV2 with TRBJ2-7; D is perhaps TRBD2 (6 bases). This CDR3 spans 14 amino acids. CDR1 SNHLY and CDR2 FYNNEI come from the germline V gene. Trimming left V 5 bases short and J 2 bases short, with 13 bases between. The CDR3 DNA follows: TGTGCCAGCAGTAACGGGGGTCCGCCCTACGAGCAGTACTTC. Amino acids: CASSNGGPPYEQYF. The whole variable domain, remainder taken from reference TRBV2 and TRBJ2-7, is EPEVTQTPSHQVTQMGQEVILRCVPISNHLYFYWYRQILGQKVEFLVSFYNNEISEKSEIFDDQFSVERPDGSNFTLKIRSTKLEDSAMYFCASSNGGPPYEQYFGPGTRLTVT.

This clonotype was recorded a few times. CDR3 sequence: CASSLAISEPQHF. In DNA, the CDR3 is TGTGCCAGCAGCTTGGCGATATCCGAGCCCCAGCATTTT. The rearrangement links TRBV5-6 to TRBJ1-5; D unclear. CDR1 SGHDT and CDR2 YYEEEE come from the germline V gene. V was cut by 0 bases and J by 8 bases, with 9 bases left in between. The CDR3 runs 13 residues.

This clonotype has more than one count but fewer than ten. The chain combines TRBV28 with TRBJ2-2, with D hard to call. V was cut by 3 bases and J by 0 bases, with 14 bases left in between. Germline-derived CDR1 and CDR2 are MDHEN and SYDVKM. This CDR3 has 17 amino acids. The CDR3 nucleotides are TGTGCCAGCAGTTTGAATTGGGGAACAGCGAACACCGGGGAGCTGTTTTTT. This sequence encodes CASSLNWGTANTGELFF.

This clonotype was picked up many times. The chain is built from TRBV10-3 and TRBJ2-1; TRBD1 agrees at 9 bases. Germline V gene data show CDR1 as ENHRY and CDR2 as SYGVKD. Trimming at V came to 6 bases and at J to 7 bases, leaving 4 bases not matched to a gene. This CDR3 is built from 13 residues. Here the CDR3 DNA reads TGTGCCATCAGCGAGGGACAGGGAAATGAGCAGTTCTTC. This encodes CAISEGQGNEQFF.

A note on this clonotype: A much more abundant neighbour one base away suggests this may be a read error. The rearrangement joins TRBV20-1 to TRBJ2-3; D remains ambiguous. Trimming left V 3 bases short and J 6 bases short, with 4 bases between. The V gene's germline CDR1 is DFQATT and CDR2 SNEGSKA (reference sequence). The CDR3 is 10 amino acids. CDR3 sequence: CSARWDTQYF. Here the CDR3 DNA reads TGCAGTGCTAGGTGGGATACGCAGTATTTT.

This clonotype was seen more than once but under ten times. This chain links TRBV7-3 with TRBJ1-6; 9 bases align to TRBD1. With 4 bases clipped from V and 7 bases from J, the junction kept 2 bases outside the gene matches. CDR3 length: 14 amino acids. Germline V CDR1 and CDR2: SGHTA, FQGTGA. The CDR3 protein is CASSSTGGNSPLHF. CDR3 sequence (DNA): TGTGCCAGCAGCTCGACAGGGGGGAATTCACCCCTCCACTTT.

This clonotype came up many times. CDR3 residues: CASNAGATGRTF. DNA of the CDR3: TGTGCCAGCAACGCAGGGGCCACAGGCCGCACCTTC. The rearrangement joins TRBV28 to TRBJ1-2; TRBD1 is a possible D gene (6 bases). The CDR3 runs to 12 residues. V was clipped by 7 bases and J by 13 bases, with 19 bases between them. CDR1 and CDR2 (germline): MDHEN, SYDVKM.